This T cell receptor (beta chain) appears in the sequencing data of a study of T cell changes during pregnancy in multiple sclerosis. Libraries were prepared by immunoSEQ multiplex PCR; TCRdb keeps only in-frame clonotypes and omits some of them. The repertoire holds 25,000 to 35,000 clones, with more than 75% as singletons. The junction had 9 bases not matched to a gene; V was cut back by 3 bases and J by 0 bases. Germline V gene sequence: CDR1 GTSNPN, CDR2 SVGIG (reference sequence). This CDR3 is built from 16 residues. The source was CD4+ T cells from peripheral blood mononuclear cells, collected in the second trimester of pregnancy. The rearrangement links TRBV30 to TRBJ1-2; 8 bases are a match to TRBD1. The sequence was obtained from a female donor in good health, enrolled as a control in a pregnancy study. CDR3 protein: CAWRNRGQGANYGYTF. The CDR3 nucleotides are TGTGCCTGGAGGAACCGAGGACAGGGTGCTAACTATGGCTACACCTTC.